These T cell receptor beta chains were read from a single sample in a study of blood T cell repertoires in COVID-19. Clones were read by immunoSEQ multiplex PCR, and TCRdb kept only the in-frame ones, dropping some. The data hold roughly 32,000 clones, with around 90% observed a single time. The specimen sequenced was peripheral blood. The source of these receptors is a man between 50 and 59 years old with active or convalescent COVID-19. Both conserved end residues are part of each CDR3. D genes are given only for firm matches. Clone size, where shown, is once, few, many, or a class for clones that have expanded.

d_gene: -
v_gene: TRBV11-2
abundance: -
j_gene: TRBJ1-1
CDR3aa: CASSLVPSNTEAFF
CDR3nt: TGTGCCAGCAGCTTAGTTCCCTCGAACACTGAAGCTTTCTTT

d_gene: TRBD2
v_gene: TRBV29-1
abundance: -
j_gene: TRBJ2-1
CDR3aa: CSASLAGAYNEQFF
CDR3nt: TGCAGCGCATCACTAGCGGGAGCCTACAATGAGCAGTTCTTC

d_gene: -
v_gene: TRBV6-2/TRBV6-3
abundance: -
j_gene: TRBJ2-7
CDR3aa: CASSYSPVAYEQYF
CDR3nt: TGTGCCAGCAGTTACTCCCCAGTCGCCTACGAGCAGTACTTC

d_gene: TRBD1
v_gene: TRBV12-5
abundance: -
j_gene: TRBJ2-3
CDR3aa: CASGLIQGYSTDTQYF
CDR3nt: TGTGCTAGTGGTTTGATACAGGGGTACAGCACAGATACGCAGTATTTT

d_gene: -
v_gene: TRBV28
abundance: -
j_gene: TRBJ2-2
CDR3aa: CASSFGRGELFF
CDR3nt: TGTGCCAGCAGTTTTGGTCGGGGGGAGCTGTTTTTT

d_gene: -
v_gene: TRBV5-4
abundance: -
j_gene: TRBJ1-1
CDR3aa: CASSPELGGPTEAFF
CDR3nt: TGTGCCAGCAGCCCCGAACTAGGAGGGCCCACTGAAGCTTTCTTT

d_gene: -
v_gene: TRBV14
abundance: -
j_gene: TRBJ2-7
CDR3aa: CASSQETQGSYEQYF
CDR3nt: TGTGCCAGCAGCCAAGAGACGCAGGGTTCCTACGAGCAGTACTTC

d_gene: TRBD2
v_gene: TRBV27
abundance: few
j_gene: TRBJ2-2
CDR3aa: CASSFLAVDTGELFF
CDR3nt: TGTGCCAGCAGTTTCCTAGCGGTCGACACCGGGGAGCTGTTTTTT

d_gene: -
v_gene: TRBV7-8
abundance: -
j_gene: TRBJ2-3
CDR3aa: CASSLVPGGFTDTQYF
CDR3nt: TGTGCCAGCAGCTTAGTTCCAGGAGGATTCACAGATACGCAGTATTTT

d_gene: -
v_gene: TRBV9
abundance: few
j_gene: TRBJ1-2
CDR3aa: CASSDPYTGNYGYTF
CDR3nt: TGTGCCAGCAGCGATCCATACACAGGAAACTATGGCTACACCTTC

d_gene: -
v_gene: TRBV6-5
abundance: -
j_gene: TRBJ1-4
CDR3aa: CASSRTPRGGLFF
CDR3nt: TGTGCCAGCAGTCGAACCCCAAGGGGTGGACTGTTTTTT

d_gene: -
v_gene: TRBV6-2/TRBV6-3
abundance: few
j_gene: TRBJ1-5
CDR3aa: CASSYSTLGPGNQPQHF
CDR3nt: TGTGCCAGCAGTTACTCGACTTTGGGGCCGGGCAATCAGCCCCAGCATTTT

d_gene: -
v_gene: TRBV19
abundance: few
j_gene: TRBJ1-1
CDR3aa: CASSIRRTDENTEAFF
CDR3nt: TGTGCCAGTAGTATCAGACGGACAGACGAGAACACTGAAGCTTTCTTT

d_gene: TRBD1
v_gene: TRBV7-6
abundance: -
j_gene: TRBJ2-1
CDR3aa: CASSSDRASYNEQFF
CDR3nt: TGTGCCAGCAGCTCCGACAGGGCATCCTACAATGAGCAGTTCTTC

d_gene: TRBD1
v_gene: TRBV28
abundance: few
j_gene: TRBJ2-5
CDR3aa: CASSSQGDRGLETQYF
CDR3nt: TGTGCCAGCAGTTCCCAGGGTGACAGGGGGCTGGAGACCCAGTACTTC

d_gene: TRBD1
v_gene: TRBV28
abundance: once
j_gene: TRBJ2-5
CDR3aa: CASRRQGQETQYF
CDR3nt: TGTGCCAGCAGGCGACAGGGTCAAGAGACCCAGTACTTC

d_gene: TRBD1
v_gene: TRBV4-1
abundance: few
j_gene: TRBJ1-4
CDR3aa: CASSQVGQGVKLFF
CDR3nt: TGCGCCAGCAGCCAAGTGGGACAGGGCGTAAAACTGTTTTTT

d_gene: -
v_gene: TRBV9
abundance: -
j_gene: TRBJ1-1
CDR3aa: CASTPTGSVNTEAFF
CDR3nt: TGTGCCAGCACCCCAACAGGTTCTGTGAACACTGAAGCTTTCTTT

d_gene: TRBD1
v_gene: TRBV13
abundance: -
j_gene: TRBJ2-1
CDR3aa: CASSVGQGPRDEQFF
CDR3nt: TGTGCCAGCAGCGTCGGACAGGGCCCTAGGGATGAGCAGTTCTTC

d_gene: -
v_gene: TRBV28
abundance: -
j_gene: TRBJ2-1
CDR3aa: CASNNLEGYYNEQFF
CDR3nt: TGTGCCAGCAATAACTTGGAGGGATATTACAATGAGCAGTTCTTC

d_gene: TRBD2
v_gene: TRBV4-2
abundance: -
j_gene: TRBJ2-5
CDR3aa: CASSQGRGLAGRETQYF
CDR3nt: TGTGCCAGCAGCCAAGGTAGGGGACTAGCGGGACGAGAGACCCAGTACTTC

d_gene: -
v_gene: TRBV6-5
abundance: -
j_gene: TRBJ2-5
CDR3aa: CASSYRETQYF
CDR3nt: TGTGCCAGCAGTTATCGAGAGACCCAGTACTTC

d_gene: -
v_gene: TRBV7-9
abundance: -
j_gene: TRBJ2-2
CDR3aa: CASSLVQVRTGELFF
CDR3nt: TGTGCCAGCAGCTTAGTACAGGTCCGTACCGGGGAGCTGTTTTTT

d_gene: -
v_gene: TRBV9
abundance: -
j_gene: TRBJ2-7
CDR3aa: CASSVGGSSEQYF
CDR3nt: TGTGCCAGCAGCGTAGGGGGCTCCTCCGAGCAGTACTTC

d_gene: TRBD2
v_gene: TRBV19
abundance: once
j_gene: TRBJ2-1
CDR3aa: CASSSSGLVYNEQFF
CDR3nt: TGTGCCAGTAGTAGTAGCGGGTTAGTCTACAATGAGCAGTTCTTC

d_gene: -
v_gene: TRBV27
abundance: few
j_gene: TRBJ1-1
CDR3aa: CASSLIQGTEAFF
CDR3nt: TGTGCCAGCAGTTTAATACAGGGCACTGAAGCTTTCTTT